This TCR beta chain came from a study of human T cells and chemical hapten exposure. Overall study context: Sensitization involved placing 2% DPC onto a roughly 2 cm by roughly 2 cm region of upper inner arm skin. Readings were taken at 6 days from patch tests that had applied 0.01% DPC to the upper back. How much TCR each sample yielded varied, mostly because pooled library volumes differed slightly.

This clonotype was counted at least ten times. The time point is: patch test 3, about 24 weeks after DPC sensitization. The treatment here: therapeutic diphenylcyclopropenone sensitization with weekly scalp DPC. The study used a library that attached unique molecular identifiers to individual cDNA molecules. One entry per CDR3 protein, called by TCRdb with MiXCR from the RACE reads. Of roughly 64,000 distinct CDR3 sequences in the sample, approximately 11% were seen once. This CDR3 contains 20 residues. V was trimmed by 4 bases and J by 0 bases, leaving 27 bases between them. CDR1 SGHAT and CDR2 FQNNGV come from the germline V gene.

The source of this sequence is a woman aged 25-40 years with alopecia areata. Some clones in this sample may be carry-over from other donors' samples. Sequencing used whole blood, obtained in connection with sensitization to the hapten diphenylcyclopropenone (DPC). V usage is TRBV11-2 and J usage is TRBJ1-2; D possibly corresponds to TRBD1 (6 bases). CDR3 amino acids: CASSSIRTGTTPSSNYGYTF. The CDR3 DNA reads TGTGCCAGCAGCTCAATTAGGACCGGGACAACTCCTTCCTCTAACTATGGCTACACCTTC. The full variable domain, with the rest looked up from reference TRBV11-2 and TRBJ1-2, is EAGVAQSPRYKIIEKRQSVAFWCNPISGHATLYWYQQILGQGPKLLIQFQNNGVVDDSQLPKDRFSAERLKGVDSTLKIQPAKLEDSAVYLCASSSIRTGTTPSSNYGYTFGSGTRLTVV.